This is a list of T cell receptor beta chains from one sample in a study of Ad26.COV2.S vaccination and SARS-CoV-2 variants. Sequenced by immunoSEQ multiplex PCR; TCRdb stores in-frame clones only, minus some. The table lists roughly 350,000 clones, 65% to 90% of them singletons. This material consisted of peripheral blood, taken in a trial of Ad26.COV2.S vaccine versus placebo. These TCRs come from a person aged 18-60 years who received the Ad26.COV2.S COVID-19 vaccine or a placebo. Both conserved end residues are part of each CDR3. Fields, in order: D gene, V gene, CDR3 protein. A D gene is named only where the DNA matches it firmly.

d_call: .
v_call: TRBV19
cdr3_aa: CASSMGGLITYEQYF

d_call: .
v_call: TRBV2
cdr3_aa: CASSAGQRHEKLFF

d_call: .
v_call: TRBV5-5
cdr3_aa: CASSSLTGALNSPLHF

d_call: TRBD1
v_call: TRBV19
cdr3_aa: CASTPLQGDQPQHF

d_call: TRBD2
v_call: TRBV6-5
cdr3_aa: CASSGRRDEQYF

d_call: TRBD2
v_call: TRBV7-2
cdr3_aa: CASSLVSGGTGEQYF

d_call: .
v_call: TRBV4-3
cdr3_aa: CASSRTLNYGYTF

d_call: .
v_call: TRBV5-8
cdr3_aa: CASSPDRLTEYTGELFF

d_call: .
v_call: TRBV10-2
cdr3_aa: CASSGPQETQYF

d_call: .
v_call: TRBV10-3
cdr3_aa: CAISDSYEQYF

d_call: .
v_call: TRBV4-2
cdr3_aa: CASSQEVQAQNTEAFF

d_call: TRBD1
v_call: TRBV7-2
cdr3_aa: CASSQGQGWGTEAFF

d_call: TRBD1
v_call: TRBV29-1
cdr3_aa: CSVGTGSGNTIYF

d_call: TRBD1
v_call: TRBV7-9
cdr3_aa: CASSPSGTGGEKLFF

d_call: .
v_call: TRBV19
cdr3_aa: CASSPLINVPGANVLTF

d_call: .
v_call: TRBV10-2
cdr3_aa: CASSERVGGNQPQHF

d_call: .
v_call: TRBV10-3
cdr3_aa: CAIRGTGNSPLHF

d_call: TRBD1
v_call: TRBV2
cdr3_aa: CASSEGTGMNTEAFF

d_call: TRBD1
v_call: TRBV27
cdr3_aa: CASSLDRVGEKLFF

d_call: .
v_call: TRBV12-3/TRBV12-4
cdr3_aa: CASSLMGGYTF

d_call: TRBD2
v_call: TRBV9
cdr3_aa: CASSDKTSGVLETQYF

d_call: .
v_call: TRBV6-5
cdr3_aa: CASRDYPIAAYEQYF

d_call: TRBD1
v_call: TRBV19
cdr3_aa: CASRKQGDGYTF

d_call: .
v_call: TRBV28
cdr3_aa: CASTLRDSPYEQYF

d_call: .
v_call: TRBV2
cdr3_aa: CASSEDRNTEAFF

d_call: TRBD2
v_call: TRBV28
cdr3_aa: CASSQAGANYEQYF

d_call: TRBD2
v_call: TRBV5-1
cdr3_aa: CASSPGTSGGAPFSSYNEQFF

d_call: .
v_call: TRBV7-9
cdr3_aa: CASSPNGTIYNEQFF

d_call: .
v_call: TRBV4-3
cdr3_aa: CASSRDGRASGNTIYF

d_call: TRBD1
v_call: TRBV7-2
cdr3_aa: CASSPGQGEFGYTF

d_call: .
v_call: TRBV28
cdr3_aa: CASSSSGAAALHEQYF

d_call: .
v_call: TRBV11-3
cdr3_aa: CASSWTLDYGYTF

d_call: TRBD1
v_call: TRBV18
cdr3_aa: CASSPGQGEEQYF

d_call: .
v_call: TRBV7-2
cdr3_aa: CASSLQGFRGNTEAFF

d_call: TRBD1
v_call: TRBV2
cdr3_aa: CASSPDRGNEKLFF

d_call: .
v_call: TRBV7-2
cdr3_aa: CASSFQPILSGANVLTF

d_call: .
v_call: TRBV5-1
cdr3_aa: CASSLNSLGTSNSPLHF

d_call: TRBD1
v_call: TRBV28
cdr3_aa: CASSLFSGTGFSGANVLTF

d_call: .
v_call: TRBV5-1
cdr3_aa: CASSPGPSSYNEQFF

d_call: .
v_call: TRBV4-2
cdr3_aa: CASSQALGGGTEAFF

d_call: .
v_call: TRBV18
cdr3_aa: CASSRTDTLNTEAFF

d_call: TRBD1
v_call: TRBV2
cdr3_aa: CARRTRQGNSMNTEAFF

d_call: .
v_call: TRBV11-2
cdr3_aa: CASSAGAVYGYTF

d_call: TRBD1
v_call: TRBV6-5
cdr3_aa: CASSRQGFPYEQYF

d_call: .
v_call: TRBV24-1
cdr3_aa: CATSEGGNTGELFF

d_call: .
v_call: TRBV11-2
cdr3_aa: CASSFRLVPDTQYF

d_call: .
v_call: TRBV7-2
cdr3_aa: CASSFNYGYTF

d_call: .
v_call: TRBV5-1
cdr3_aa: CASSLGSGPHHGYTF

d_call: .
v_call: TRBV18
cdr3_aa: CASSPINRDDYGYTF

d_call: .
v_call: TRBV11-2
cdr3_aa: CASSLWGTEAFF

d_call: .
v_call: TRBV24-1
cdr3_aa: CATSGIGVYNEQFF

d_call: .
v_call: TRBV2
cdr3_aa: CASSEGAGYGEKLFF

d_call: TRBD1
v_call: TRBV6-5
cdr3_aa: CASRRDRKSQPQHF

d_call: TRBD1
v_call: TRBV9
cdr3_aa: CASTRGQGISTEAFF

d_call: .
v_call: TRBV4-3
cdr3_aa: CASSERKKLDGTEAFF